Listed below are T cell receptor beta chains from one sample, sequenced in a study of cytomegalovirus exposure and HLA in healthy donors. Using immunoSEQ multiplex PCR, the repertoire was profiled, and TCRdb retains in-frame clones only, with some absent. The table shows about 96,000 clones, with about four fifths occurring only once. Sequenced sample: PBMCs. These receptors came from a woman in her 70s in good health and CMV-seropositive. Each CDR3 is given with its conserved first and last residue. Fields, in order: CDR3 protein, CDR3 DNA, V gene, D gene, clone size, J gene. D genes are given only for firm matches. For some rows the clone size is stated as once, few or many, or as a class when expanded; others skip it.

CDR3: CASSLIWTGGQETQYF; DNA: TGCGCCAGCAGCTTGATCTGGACAGGGGGCCAAGAGACCCAGTACTTC; V: TRBV5-1; D: TRBD1; size: NA; J: TRBJ2-5
CDR3: CASTPGTGELFF; DNA: TGTGCCAGCACCCCGGGAACCGGGGAGCTGTTTTTT; V: TRBV9; D: NA; size: NA; J: TRBJ2-2
CDR3: CASSFRVGDRVAAKLFF; DNA: TGTGCCAGCAGTTTTCGGGTCGGGGACAGGGTAGCAGCAAAACTGTTTTTT; V: TRBV27; D: TRBD1; size: few; J: TRBJ1-4
CDR3: CASSLRGGEAFF; DNA: TGTGCCAGCAGTCTCCGCGGGGGTGAAGCTTTCTTT; V: TRBV27; D: NA; size: NA; J: TRBJ1-1
CDR3: CSVDRPRANYGYTF; DNA: TGCAGCGTTGATCGGCCGAGGGCTAACTATGGCTACACCTTC; V: TRBV29-1; D: NA; size: NA; J: TRBJ1-2
CDR3: CASKKQGPLDEQYF; DNA: TGTGCCAGTAAGAAACAGGGGCCTTTGGACGAGCAGTACTTC; V: TRBV19; D: TRBD1; size: NA; J: TRBJ2-7
CDR3: CASSPRGQGNQPQHF; DNA: TGTGCCAGCTCACCTCGCGGACAGGGCAATCAGCCCCAGCATTTT; V: TRBV18; D: TRBD1; size: NA; J: TRBJ1-5
CDR3: CASSFGDSRDNGYTF; DNA: TGTGCCAGCAGTTTCGGGGACAGTAGGGATAATGGCTACACCTTC; V: TRBV28; D: TRBD1; size: NA; J: TRBJ1-2
CDR3: CASSVDPTGAYEQYF; DNA: TGTGCCAGCAGCGTAGACCCGACAGGGGCCTACGAGCAGTACTTC; V: TRBV9; D: TRBD1; size: NA; J: TRBJ2-7
CDR3: CASRTTGTYEQYF; DNA: TGTGCCAGTAGAACCACAGGTACCTACGAGCAGTACTTC; V: TRBV19; D: NA; size: NA; J: TRBJ2-7
CDR3: CASSRDRGDTQYF; DNA: TGTGCCAGCTCACGGGACAGGGGAGATACGCAGTATTTT; V: TRBV18; D: TRBD1; size: NA; J: TRBJ2-3
CDR3: CASSTGGGELFF; DNA: TGTGCCAGCAGCACCGGCGGCGGGGAGCTGTTTTTT; V: TRBV5-4; D: NA; size: few; J: TRBJ2-2
CDR3: CATSSGGGARDTQYF; DNA: TGTGCCACCAGCAGCGGCGGGGGGGCCCGAGATACGCAGTATTTT; V: TRBV15; D: TRBD2; size: once; J: TRBJ2-3
CDR3: CASSGRAASTDTQYF; DNA: TGTGCCAGTAGCGGGAGGGCCGCTAGCACAGATACGCAGTATTTT; V: TRBV19; D: TRBD2; size: few; J: TRBJ2-3
CDR3: CASSGDGTGLREQYF; DNA: TGTGCCAGCAGCGGCGACGGGACTGGACTTCGCGAGCAGTACTTC; V: TRBV13; D: NA; size: NA; J: TRBJ2-7
CDR3: CASTDRRANYGYTF; DNA: TGTGCCAGTACCGACAGGAGAGCTAACTATGGCTACACCTTC; V: TRBV19; D: NA; size: NA; J: TRBJ1-2
CDR3: CASIVGGPSYEQYF; DNA: TGCGCCAGCATCGTCGGAGGGCCCTCCTACGAGCAGTACTTC; V: TRBV4-1; D: NA; size: medium-sized; J: TRBJ2-7
CDR3: CASSLAGLRQGGSYEQYF; DNA: TGCGCCAGCAGCTTGGCCGGCCTTAGACAGGGCGGTTCCTACGAGCAGTACTTC; V: TRBV5-1; D: TRBD1; size: NA; J: TRBJ2-7
CDR3: CSVGQSNTEAFF; DNA: TGCAGCGTGGGACAGAGCAACACTGAAGCTTTCTTT; V: TRBV29-1; D: TRBD1; size: few; J: TRBJ1-1
CDR3: CASSTPTSGKYNEQFF; DNA: TGTGCCAGCAGTACCCCGACTAGCGGAAAATACAATGAGCAGTTCTTC; V: TRBV27; D: TRBD2; size: NA; J: TRBJ2-1
CDR3: CASSPRTGNTEAFF; DNA: TGTGCCAGCAGCCCAAGGACAGGGAACACTGAAGCTTTCTTT; V: TRBV9; D: TRBD1; size: once; J: TRBJ1-1
CDR3: CASSTRGGAADTQYF; DNA: TGTGCCAGCAGCACTCGCGGGGGGGCCGCCGATACGCAGTATTTT; V: TRBV7-3; D: TRBD2; size: NA; J: TRBJ2-3
CDR3: CASSEGRLRSYEQYF; DNA: TGTGCCAGCAGTGAAGGGCGGCTTCGGTCCTACGAGCAGTACTTC; V: TRBV6-1; D: NA; size: NA; J: TRBJ2-7